The 12 T cell receptor beta chains given below trace back to one sample, sequenced in a study of post-analysis software for immune sequencing data. Study results and limitations: Five or six TRBV segments were more frequent in patients than controls; TRBV5-6, TRBV5-1 and TRBV20-1 belonged to this group.

Their specific antigens are unknown. Every TCR beta cDNA library bore unique molecular identifiers. MiXCR, applied by TCRdb to the PCR reads, yields one record per CDR3 protein. This table has some 890,000 distinct CDR3 sequences, approximately 57% appearing once. The sample consisted of blood. These receptors were collected from a girl between 5 and 17 years old with multiple sclerosis.

V is TRBV7-2 and J is TRBJ2-4; 8 nucleotides line up with TRBD2. The J call is uncertain, as TRBJ2-7 better fits the DNA end. Germline CDR1 reads SGHTA; CDR2 reads FQGNSA. The CDR3 consists of 20 residues. The CDR3 coding sequence is TGTGCCAGCAGCTTAGTGGGGGCCAAGAGCGGGAGCCGGAACTCCTACGAGCAGTACTTC. It yields the protein CASSLVGAKSGSRNSYEQYF.

CDR3 nucleotide sequence: TGTGCCAGCAGCCAAGAACCGGGCCCGGCCAGTGGCTACACCTTC. Translated, it gives CASSQEPGPASGYTF. This rearrangement joins TRBV3-1 to TRBJ1-2, with D unclear. This CDR3 contains 15 residues. The V gene lost 0 bases and the J gene lost 7 bases, with 15 bases spanning the gap. The germline CDR1 and CDR2 sequences are LGHDT and YNNKEL (reference sequence). Filled out from reference TRBV3-1 and TRBJ1-2, the complete variable domain reads DTAVSQTPKYLVTQMGNDKSIKCEQNLGHDTMYWYKQDSKKFLKIMFSYNNKELIINETVPNRFSPKSPDKAHLNLHINSLELGDSAVYFCASSQEPGPASGYTFGSGTRLTVV.

The chain links TRBV5-1 to TRBJ1-3, with D hard to call. Trimming stripped 5 bases from V and 0 bases from J, with 18 bases between. Germline assignment: CDR1 SGHRS and CDR2 YFSETQ. The CDR3 length is 17 residues. The CDR3 DNA follows: TGCGCCAGCAGACCGGATGGAGGCCTCGTCTCTGGAAACACCATATATTTT. The encoded protein is CASRPDGGLVSGNTIYF. The entire variable domain, with the rest obtained from reference TRBV5-1 and TRBJ1-3, is as follows: KAGVTQTPRYLIKTRGQQVTLSCSPISGHRSVSWYQQTPGQGLQFLFEYFSETQRNKGNFPGRFSGRQFSNSRSEMNVSTLELGDSALYLCASRPDGGLVSGNTIYFGEGSWLTVV.

This clonotype showed up just a few times. This chain uses TRBV12-3 or TRBV12-4 with TRBJ1-1, with TRBD1 matching 8 bases. With V trimmed by 6 bases and J by 1 base, 4 bases remained unmatched. CDR3 length: 14 residues. The CDR3 DNA sequence: TGTGCCAGCAGCTCAGACAGGGGGAACACTGAAGCTTTCTTT. Its translation: CASSSDRGNTEAFF.

This chain links TRBV7-6 with TRBJ2-3; no definite D call. Per germline, CDR1 SGHVS and CDR2 FNYEAQ. With 0 bases removed from V and 2 bases from J, the gap between germline ends came to 15 bases. This CDR3 is 17 amino acids long. The CDR3 loop is CASSLALRGRLTDTQYF. CDR3 sequence (DNA): TGTGCCAGCAGCTTAGCTCTCCGCGGAAGACTCACAGATACGCAGTATTTT. The full variable domain, rest sourced from reference TRBV7-6 and TRBJ2-3, is GAGVSQSPRYKVTKRGQDVALRCDPISGHVSLYWYRQALGQGPEFLTYFNYEAQQDKSGLPNDRFSAERPEGSISTLTIQRTEQRDSAMYRCASSLALRGRLTDTQYFGPGTRLTVL.

This CDR3 is CASSLAWRERTDTQYF. The CDR3 DNA reads as TGCGCCAGCAGCTTGGCCTGGCGGGAGCGGACAGATACGCAGTATTTT. The chain employs TRBV5-1 and TRBJ2-3; 7 bases map to TRBD2. The CDR3 extends over 16 amino acids. After removal of 0 bases from V and 3 bases from J, the junction contained 7 bases not matched to a gene. CDR1 is SGHRS and CDR2 is YFSETQ in the germline V gene. The full variable domain, in which reference TRBV5-1 and TRBJ2-3 provide the parts outside the CDR3, is KAGVTQTPRYLIKTRGQQVTLSCSPISGHRSVSWYQQTPGQGLQFLFEYFSETQRNKGNFPGRFSGRQFSNSRSEMNVSTLELGDSALYLCASSLAWRERTDTQYFGPGTRLTVL.

Concerning this clonotype: A read error may account for a junction end that differs from germline. The chain combines TRBV29-1 with TRBJ1-2; D unclear. CDR1 and CDR2 (germline): SQVTM, ANQGSEA. This CDR3 has 11 amino acids. CDR3 nucleotides: TGCAGCGTTGACCTTAACTATGACTACACCTTC. It codes for CSVDLNYDYTF.

This chain connects TRBV9 to TRBJ1-2, with a tentative D call TRBD1 (5 bases). The CDR3 consists of 12 residues. Germline V gene sequence: CDR1 SGDLS, CDR2 YYNGEE. V lost 0 bases and J lost 8, with 8 bases in between. This CDR3 is CASSVVGDGYTF. CDR3 DNA: TGTGCCAGCAGCGTAGTGGGGGACGGCTACACCTTC.

This rearrangement joins TRBV13 to TRBJ1-1; 8 bases line up with TRBD1. The germline V gene encodes CDR1 PRHDT and CDR2 FYEKMQ (reference sequence). V lost 4 bases, J lost 10 bases, and 5 bases stayed unmatched. There are 12 residues in the CDR3. The DNA for the CDR3 is TGTGCCAGCAGCTCGCTACAGGGGGGAGCTTTCTTT. Amino acids: CASSSLQGGAFF.

This clonotype was counted between two and nine times. CDR3 sequence: CSVTGQYHPSSTEAFF. The DNA of the CDR3 is TGCAGCGTTACCGGACAGTACCATCCATCGTCCACTGAAGCTTTCTTT. The V gene is TRBV29-1, the J gene TRBJ1-1; D perhaps matches TRBD1 (6 bases). V lost 5 bases and J 4 bases, leaving 23 bases between the germline ends. Germline CDR1 is SQVTM and CDR2 is ANQGSEA. The CDR3 has 16 amino acids.

Here the CDR3 reads CASSVVGQVDSHNEQFF. The CDR3 DNA follows: TGTGCCAGCAGCGTAGTAGGGCAGGTGGATTCCCACAATGAGCAGTTCTTC. The chain employs TRBV9 and TRBJ2-1, with no clear D. With 0 bases removed from V and 5 bases from J, the gap between germline ends came to 18 bases. CDR3 size: 17 residues. CDR1 and CDR2 from the germline V gene are SGDLS and YYNGEE.

This chain connects TRBV7-3 to TRBJ2-6, with 7 bases fitting TRBD1. J lost 1 base, V lost 4 bases, and 10 bases had no gene match. Germline V gene lookup returns CDR1 SGHTA and CDR2 FQGTGA. This CDR3 has 18 residues. CDR3 nucleotides: TGTGCCAGCAGCTCCCGGCGCTACAGGGGATCTGGGGCCAACGTCCTGACTTTC. This sequence encodes CASSSRRYRGSGANVLTF.